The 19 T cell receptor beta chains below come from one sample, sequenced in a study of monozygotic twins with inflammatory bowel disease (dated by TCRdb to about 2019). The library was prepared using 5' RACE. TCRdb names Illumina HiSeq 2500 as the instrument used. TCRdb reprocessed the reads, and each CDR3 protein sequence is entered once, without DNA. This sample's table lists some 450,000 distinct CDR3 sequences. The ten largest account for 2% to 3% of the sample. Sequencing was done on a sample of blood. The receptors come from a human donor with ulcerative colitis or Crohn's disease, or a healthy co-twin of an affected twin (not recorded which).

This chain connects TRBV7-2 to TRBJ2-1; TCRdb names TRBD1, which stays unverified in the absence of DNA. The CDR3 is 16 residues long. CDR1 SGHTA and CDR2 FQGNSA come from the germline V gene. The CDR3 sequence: CASRPGQGRTYNEQFF.

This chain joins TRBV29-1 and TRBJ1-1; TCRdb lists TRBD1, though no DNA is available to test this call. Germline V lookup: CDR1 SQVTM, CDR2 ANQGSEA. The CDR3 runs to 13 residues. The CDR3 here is CSVTGLYGTEAFF.

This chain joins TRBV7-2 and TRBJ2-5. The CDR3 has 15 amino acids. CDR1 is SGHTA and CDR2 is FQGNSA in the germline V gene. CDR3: CASSLYVTAQETQYF.

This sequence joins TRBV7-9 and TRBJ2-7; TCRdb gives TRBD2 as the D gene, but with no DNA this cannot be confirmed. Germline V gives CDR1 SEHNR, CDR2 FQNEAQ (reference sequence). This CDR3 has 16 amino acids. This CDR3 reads CASSLLVLGSSYEQYF. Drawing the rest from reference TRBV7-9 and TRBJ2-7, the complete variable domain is DTGVSQNPRHKITKRGQNVTFRCDPISEHNRLYWYRQTLGQGPEFLTYFQNEAQLEKSRLLSDRFSAERPKGSFSTLEIQRTEQGDSAMYLCASSLLVLGSSYEQYFGPGTRLTVT.

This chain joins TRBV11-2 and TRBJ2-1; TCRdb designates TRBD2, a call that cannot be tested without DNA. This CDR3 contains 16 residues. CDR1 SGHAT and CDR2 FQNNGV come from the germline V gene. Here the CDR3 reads CASSRPGTSVHNEQFF.

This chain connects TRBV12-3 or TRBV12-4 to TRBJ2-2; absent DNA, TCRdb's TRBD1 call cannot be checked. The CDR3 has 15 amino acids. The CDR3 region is CASSPTDSYTGELFF.

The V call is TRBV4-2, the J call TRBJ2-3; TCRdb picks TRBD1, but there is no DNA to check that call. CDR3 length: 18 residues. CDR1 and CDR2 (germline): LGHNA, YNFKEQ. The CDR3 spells CASSRARDTYSITDTQYF.

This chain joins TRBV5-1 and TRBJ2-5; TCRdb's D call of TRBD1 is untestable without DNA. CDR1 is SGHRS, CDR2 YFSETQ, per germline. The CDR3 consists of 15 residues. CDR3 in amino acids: CASNFEPGIQETQYF.

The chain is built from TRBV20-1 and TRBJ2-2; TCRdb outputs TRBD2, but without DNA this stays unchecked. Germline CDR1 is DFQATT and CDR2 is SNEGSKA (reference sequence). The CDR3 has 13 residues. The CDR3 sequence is CSAVSGLTGELFF.

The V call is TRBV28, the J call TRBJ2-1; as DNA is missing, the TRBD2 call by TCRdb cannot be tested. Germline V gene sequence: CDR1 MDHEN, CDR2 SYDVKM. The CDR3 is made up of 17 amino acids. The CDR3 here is CASSLVFGTSGLNEQFF.

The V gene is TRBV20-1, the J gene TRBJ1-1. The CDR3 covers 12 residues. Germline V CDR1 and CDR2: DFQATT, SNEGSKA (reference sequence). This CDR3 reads CSALIQREEAFF.

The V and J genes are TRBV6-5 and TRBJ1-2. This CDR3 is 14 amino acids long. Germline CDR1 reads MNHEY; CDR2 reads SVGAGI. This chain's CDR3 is CASSYDSHNYGYTF.

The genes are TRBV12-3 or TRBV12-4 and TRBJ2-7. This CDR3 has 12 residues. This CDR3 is CASSLAYKEQYF.

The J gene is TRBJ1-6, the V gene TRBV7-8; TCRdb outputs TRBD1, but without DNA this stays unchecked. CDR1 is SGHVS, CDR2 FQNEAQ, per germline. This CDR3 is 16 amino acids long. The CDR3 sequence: CASSFSRDSYNSPLHF.

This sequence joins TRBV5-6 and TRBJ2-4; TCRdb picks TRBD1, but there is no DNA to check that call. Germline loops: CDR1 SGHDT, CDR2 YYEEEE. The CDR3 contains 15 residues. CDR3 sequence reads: CASSSTGLAKNIQYF.

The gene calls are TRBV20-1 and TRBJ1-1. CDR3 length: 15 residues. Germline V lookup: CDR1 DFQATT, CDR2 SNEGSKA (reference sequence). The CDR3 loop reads CSARGLLEGLTEAFF.

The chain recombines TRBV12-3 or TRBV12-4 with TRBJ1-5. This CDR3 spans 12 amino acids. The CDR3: CASTGALEPQHF.

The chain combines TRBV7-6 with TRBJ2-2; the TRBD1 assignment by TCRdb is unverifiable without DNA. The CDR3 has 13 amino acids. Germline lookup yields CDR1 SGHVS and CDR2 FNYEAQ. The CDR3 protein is CASSPEDTGELFF.

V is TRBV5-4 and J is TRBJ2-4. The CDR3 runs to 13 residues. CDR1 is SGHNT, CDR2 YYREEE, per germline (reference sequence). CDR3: CASSLSTKDIQYF.